This entry describes one TCR beta chain. The CDR3 consists of 14 residues. Trimming took off 6 bases at V and 1 base at J, with 12 bases between the two ends. The germline V gene has CDR1 KGHSH and CDR2 LQKENI. This specimen comes from a study of blood T cells in healthy people across ages. For the second PCR, which ran for roughly 6 to 12 cycles, a sample-barcoded 5' primer and a J-beta primer mix were used. TCRdb analysed the 5' RACE reads with MiXCR anew, one entry per CDR3 protein. The sample holds 900,000 to 950,000 distinct CDR3 sequences, 25% to 35% seen once. In addition, the sample was reused for a study of T cells of mothers and their children.

The rearrangement joins TRBV18 to TRBJ1-2; a possible D gene is TRBD1 (6 bases). The origin of this receptor is a woman aged 35 to 49 in good health. Sequences were obtained from blood. The CDR3, as DNA: TGTGCCAGCTCCAGGACAGAGGTTAACTATGGCTACACCTTC. Translation: CASSRTEVNYGYTF.